Given below is one T cell receptor (beta chain) in context. Its specificity is unknown. One base separates it from a far larger clone, so it is likely a read error. This entry comes from a study of regulatory T cells in long-lasting Graves disease. Study-level points and caveats: Gene preferences differed: TRBV28, TRBJ1-2, TRBJ2-5 in persistent cases.

Germline CDR1 LGHDT, CDR2 YNNKEL (reference sequence). The CDR3 is 13 amino acids. Arm-PCR of CDR3 regions with iRepertoire HTBI primers generated TCR beta libraries. TCRdb re-derived calls from the multiplex PCR reads in MiXCR, one entry per CDR3 protein. Among under 250,000 distinct CDR3 sequences listed, roughly 20% were seen once. Time point described: newly diagnosed GD, antithyroid drugs for less than 3 months. From RNA extracted from PBMCs, the TCR library was made. The source of the patients was an endocrinology department in Xi'an, China. The same specimen was also included in a second study, on T cells in Graves' hyperthyroidism and ophthalmopathy. That work contributes: Ophthalmopathy was distinguished from stable hyperthyroidism by 13 V-J signatures.

Sample: peripheral blood mononuclear cells (PBMCs), taken at new diagnosis, from a patient treated with antithyroid drugs. V and J are TRBV3-1 and TRBJ2-1; D unclear. The closer fit of TRBJ2-5 to the DNA end suggests the J call may be wrong. This receptor was taken from a woman aged 25 to 39 with Graves disease. This CDR3 reads CASGTFQEETQYF. Written as DNA, the CDR3 is TGTGCCAGCGGCACCTTTCAAGAAGAGACCCAGTACTTC.